A selection of T cell receptor beta chains follows, all from one sample in a study of blood T cell repertoires in COVID-19. Profiled with immunoSEQ multiplex PCR; TCRdb holds only in-frame clones, not every one. Seen here are 150,000 to 200,000 clones, over 70% observed once, and the top ten hold approximately 10%. Sequenced: PBMCs or T cells enriched from blood (not recorded which). The receptors here all came from a man aged 45 to 65 who had recovered from COVID-19. Each CDR3 is given with its conserved first and last residue. D genes are given only for firm matches. The listing skips clone size in some rows; elsewhere it reads once, few, many or a size class.

D	J	length	size	V	CDR3	DNA
NA	TRBJ2-2	14	NA	TRBV24-1	CATSDFPNTGELFF	TGTGCCACCAGTGATTTTCCTAACACCGGGGAGCTGTTTTTT
TRBD1	TRBJ1-5	13	NA	TRBV19	CASSDRESQPQHF	TGTGCCAGTAGTGACAGGGAATCCCAGCCCCAGCATTTT
NA	TRBJ2-5	14	NA	TRBV7-9	CASSLAWGEETQYF	TGTGCCAGCAGCTTAGCCTGGGGGGAAGAGACCCAGTACTTC
NA	TRBJ2-5	13	NA	TRBV28	CASSLWEGETQYF	TGTGCCAGCAGTTTATGGGAGGGAGAGACCCAGTACTTC
TRBD1	TRBJ1-4	16	NA	TRBV5-6	CASSTGTGGNPEKLFF	TGTGCCAGCAGCACAGGGACAGGGGGCAATCCTGAAAAACTGTTTTTT
NA	TRBJ1-5	13	NA	TRBV18	CASSPETDQPQHF	TGTGCCAGCTCACCGGAGACAGACCAGCCCCAGCATTTT
TRBD1	TRBJ2-1	17	NA	TRBV7-9	CASSLGMQGVRYHEQFF	TGTGCCAGCAGCTTAGGGATGCAGGGGGTGCGGTACCACGAGCAGTTCTTC
TRBD1	TRBJ2-2	15	NA	TRBV28	CASSLGQGMAGELFF	TGTGCCAGCAGCCTCGGACAGGGGATGGCCGGGGAGCTGTTTTTT
TRBD1	TRBJ1-4	13	NA	TRBV6-5	CAGRQGRDEKLFF	TGTGCCGGGCGACAGGGGAGGGATGAAAAACTGTTTTTT
TRBD2	TRBJ2-1	16	NA	TRBV3-1/TRBV3-2	CASSPLAGGPINEQFF	TGTGCCAGCAGCCCGTTAGCGGGGGGGCCGATCAATGAGCAGTTCTTC
NA	TRBJ1-6	13	many	TRBV24-1	CATSDWSGSPLHF	TGTGCCACCAGTGATTGGTCCGGTTCACCCCTCCACTTT
NA	TRBJ1-5	16	NA	TRBV19	CASSLSLTFSNQPQHF	TGTGCCAGTAGTCTCTCCCTAACGTTTAGCAATCAGCCCCAGCATTTT
NA	TRBJ1-5	15	NA	TRBV2	CASRNEASSNQPQHF	TGTGCCAGCAGAAATGAGGCTTCTAGCAATCAGCCCCAGCATTTT
NA	TRBJ2-1	15	NA	TRBV5-1	CATQPGTTSYNEQFF	TGCGCCACCCAGCCCGGGACAACCTCCTACAATGAGCAGTTCTTC
TRBD1	TRBJ2-7	13	NA	TRBV7-8	CASSSDRGPEQYF	TGTGCCAGCAGCTCGGACAGGGGCCCCGAGCAGTACTTC
NA	TRBJ2-7	15	NA	TRBV19	CASSSPKGRSYEQYF	TGTGCCAGTAGTTCCCCCAAAGGGAGATCCTACGAGCAGTACTTC
NA	TRBJ1-2	13	NA	TRBV28	CASSLTRAGGYTF	TGTGCCAGCAGTTTAACCAGGGCCGGAGGCTACACCTTC
TRBD1	TRBJ1-1	17	NA	TRBV7-3	CASSSLSGQGIRTEAFF	TGTGCCAGCAGCTCCCTTTCTGGACAGGGAATTCGGACTGAAGCTTTCTTT
TRBD1	TRBJ1-5	15	NA	TRBV6-5	CASSWGQGGRQPQHF	TGTGCCAGCAGTTGGGGACAGGGCGGCCGTCAGCCCCAGCATTTT
TRBD1	TRBJ1-4	17	NA	TRBV4-1	CASSQVPGQGLGEKLFF	TGCGCCAGCAGCCAGGTCCCGGGACAGGGTTTGGGTGAAAAACTGTTTTTT
NA	TRBJ1-4	15	NA	TRBV11-2	CASSLSPATNEKLFF	TGTGCCAGCAGCTTATCACCGGCAACTAATGAAAAACTGTTTTTT
TRBD2	TRBJ2-3	15	NA	TRBV11-2	CASSLEREGTDTQYF	TGTGCCAGCAGCTTGGAGCGGGAGGGCACAGATACGCAGTATTTT
TRBD1	TRBJ2-3	15	NA	TRBV7-6	CASSPGQPSTDTQYF	TGTGCCAGCAGCCCGGGACAGCCTAGCACAGATACGCAGTATTTT
NA	TRBJ2-2	14	few	TRBV7-8	CASIGRVSDGELFF	TGTGCCAGCATCGGCAGGGTGTCCGACGGGGAGCTGTTTTTT
TRBD2	TRBJ2-4	18	NA	TRBV5-4	CASSLAGAGGPAKNIQYF	TGTGCCAGCAGCTTGGCCGGGGCGGGAGGGCCAGCCAAAAACATTCAGTACTTC
TRBD2	TRBJ2-7	11	NA	TRBV5-1	CASRGGNEQYF	TGCGCCAGCAGGGGAGGGAACGAGCAGTACTTC
TRBD1	TRBJ1-4	16	NA	TRBV2	CASREGQGALNEKLFF	TGTGCCAGCAGGGAAGGACAGGGGGCCCTGAATGAAAAACTGTTTTTT
TRBD1	TRBJ1-1	13	NA	TRBV5-1	CASSLTGLTEAFF	TGCGCCAGCAGCCTGACAGGGTTAACTGAAGCTTTCTTT
NA	TRBJ2-2	14	NA	TRBV19	CASRNGANTGELFF	TGTGCCAGTAGGAACGGGGCGAACACCGGGGAGCTGTTTTTT
TRBD1	TRBJ1-3	15	few	TRBV3-1/TRBV3-2	CASSRGAGGGNTIYF	TGTGCCAGCAGCCGAGGGGCAGGGGGTGGAAACACCATATATTTT
NA	TRBJ2-5	17	once	TRBV14	CASSRRFVGSEGETQYF	TGTGCCAGCAGCCGGCGCTTTGTCGGGTCCGAGGGTGAGACCCAGTACTTC
TRBD2	TRBJ2-1	17	few	TRBV19	CASSTRPVAGGRVEQFF	TGTGCCAGTAGTACACGTCCGGTAGCGGGAGGGCGGGTTGAGCAGTTCTTC
TRBD2	TRBJ2-7	16	NA	TRBV28	CASRSPGGSSSYEQYF	TGTGCCAGCAGATCTCCGGGGGGATCTTCCTCCTACGAGCAGTACTTC
TRBD1	TRBJ2-5	14	NA	TRBV11-2	CASSPTGGWETQYF	TGTGCCAGCAGCCCGACAGGGGGCTGGGAGACCCAGTACTTC
TRBD1	TRBJ2-3	15	NA	TRBV28	CASRGLGTGLDTQYF	TGTGCCAGTCGGGGTTTGGGGACAGGACTGGATACGCAGTATTTT
NA	TRBJ2-5	14	NA	TRBV29-1	CSVDAVRGQETQYF	TGCAGCGTAGATGCGGTCCGGGGGCAAGAGACCCAGTACTTC
TRBD1	TRBJ2-1	14	NA	TRBV7-2	CASSFRGGRNEQFF	TGTGCCAGCAGTTTCAGAGGGGGCCGCAATGAGCAGTTCTTC
TRBD2	TRBJ2-3	17	NA	TRBV3-1/TRBV3-2	CASSQTLAGDITDTQYF	TGTGCCAGCAGCCAAACCTTAGCGGGAGACATCACAGATACGCAGTATTTT
TRBD1	TRBJ2-1	15	NA	TRBV9	CASSVEVTGTGEQFF	TGTGCCAGCAGCGTAGAAGTGACAGGGACCGGTGAGCAGTTCTTC
NA	TRBJ2-1	11	NA	TRBV6-5	CASGEYDEQFF	TGTGCCAGCGGGGAGTATGATGAGCAGTTCTTC
TRBD1	TRBJ2-1	13	few	TRBV12-3/TRBV12-4	CASSLTTGFEQFF	TGTGCCAGCAGTCTAACGACAGGGTTTGAGCAGTTCTTC
NA	TRBJ1-1	11	NA	TRBV30	CAWSVMREAFF	TGTGCCTGGAGTGTAATGAGAGAAGCTTTCTTT
TRBD2	TRBJ2-1	16	NA	TRBV10-1	CASSEGSAGGLNEQFF	TGCGCCAGCAGTGAGGGATCGGCGGGGGGTCTCAATGAGCAGTTCTTC
TRBD1	TRBJ1-1	15	NA	TRBV18	CASSPFQGENTEAFF	TGTGCCAGCTCACCTTTTCAGGGGGAGAACACTGAAGCTTTCTTT
NA	TRBJ2-7	15	NA	TRBV14	CASSQASQGPYEQYF	TGTGCCAGCAGCCAAGCGTCCCAGGGTCCCTACGAGCAGTACTTC
TRBD1	TRBJ2-7	20	NA	TRBV7-3	CASRVSLGQSIPVVSYEQYF	TGTGCCAGCAGGGTTAGCTTGGGACAGTCTATCCCCGTCGTCTCCTACGAGCAGTACTTC
TRBD1	TRBJ2-2	15	NA	TRBV20-1	CSASRQGANTGELFF	TGCAGTGCTAGTAGGCAGGGGGCGAACACCGGGGAGCTGTTTTTT
NA	TRBJ2-2	16	NA	TRBV2	CASSEAFLARGGELFF	TGTGCCAGCAGTGAAGCCTTCTTAGCGCGGGGCGGGGAGCTGTTTTTT
NA	TRBJ2-1	12	NA	TRBV7-9	CASRGLHNEQFF	TGTGCCAGCAGGGGACTCCACAATGAGCAGTTCTTC
TRBD2	TRBJ2-5	15	NA	TRBV9	CASSALGGGSETQYF	TGTGCCAGCAGCGCCCTTGGGGGGGGATCAGAGACCCAGTACTTC
TRBD1	TRBJ2-5	13	NA	TRBV5-4	CASSMTGVETQYF	TGTGCCAGCAGCATGACAGGGGTAGAGACCCAGTACTTC
NA	TRBJ1-1	15	once	TRBV28	CASSPYTGTGTEAFF	TGTGCCAGCAGCCCCTATACAGGGACGGGCACTGAAGCTTTCTTT
TRBD2	TRBJ2-1	15	once	TRBV30	CAWSVTGGAYNEQFF	TGTGCCTGGAGTGTAACCGGGGGGGCCTACAATGAGCAGTTCTTC
NA	TRBJ1-4	15	NA	TRBV7-8	CASSFYWGESEKLFF	TGTGCCAGCAGCTTCTACTGGGGAGAGAGTGAAAAACTGTTTTTT
NA	TRBJ2-1	15	NA	TRBV27	CASTLIGTPFNEQFF	TGTGCCAGCACCCTCATAGGGACTCCCTTCAATGAGCAGTTCTTC
TRBD1	TRBJ1-2	17	NA	TRBV5-6	CASSPEPGQGLHYGYTF	TGTGCCAGCAGCCCAGAACCGGGACAGGGGCTCCACTATGGCTACACCTTC
NA	TRBJ1-5	15	NA	TRBV19	CASDPGTHINQPQHF	TGTGCCAGCGACCCCGGGACACATATAAATCAGCCCCAGCATTTT
TRBD1	TRBJ2-1	15	NA	TRBV9	CASSAPGQAYNEQFF	TGTGCCAGCAGCGCCCCGGGACAGGCCTACAATGAGCAGTTCTTC
TRBD1	TRBJ1-2	15	NA	TRBV4-1	CASSQAETGVYGYTF	TGCGCCAGCAGCCAAGCTGAGACAGGGGTCTATGGCTACACCTTC
NA	TRBJ2-3	16	NA	TRBV11-1	CASSLGQAGLTDTQYF	TGTGCCAGCAGCTTAGGTCAAGCAGGTCTCACAGATACGCAGTATTTT